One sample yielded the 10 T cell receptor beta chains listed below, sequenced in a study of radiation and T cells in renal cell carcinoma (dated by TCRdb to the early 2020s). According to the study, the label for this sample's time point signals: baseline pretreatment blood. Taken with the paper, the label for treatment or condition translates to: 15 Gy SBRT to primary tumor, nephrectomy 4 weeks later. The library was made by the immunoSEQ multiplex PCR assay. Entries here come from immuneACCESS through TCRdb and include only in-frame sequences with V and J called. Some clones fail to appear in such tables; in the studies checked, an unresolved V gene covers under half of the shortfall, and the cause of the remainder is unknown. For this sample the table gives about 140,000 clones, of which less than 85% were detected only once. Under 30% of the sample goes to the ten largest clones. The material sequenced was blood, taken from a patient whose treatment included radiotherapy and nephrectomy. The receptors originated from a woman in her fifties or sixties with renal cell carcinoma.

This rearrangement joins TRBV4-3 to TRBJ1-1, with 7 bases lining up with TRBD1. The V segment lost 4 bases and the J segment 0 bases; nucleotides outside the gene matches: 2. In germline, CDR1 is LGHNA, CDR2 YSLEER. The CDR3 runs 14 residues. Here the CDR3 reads CASSPGQMNTEAFF. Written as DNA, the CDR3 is TGCGCCAGCAGCCCGGGACAGATGAACACTGAAGCTTTCTTT.

The CDR3 loop reads CATGTGSSEAFF. The DNA for the CDR3 is TGTGCCACCGGGACAGGGTCCTCTGAAGCTTTCTTT. This chain connects TRBV15 to TRBJ1-1; 9 positions agree with TRBD1. V lost 8 bases, J lost 6 bases, and 4 bases stayed unmatched. Germline values: CDR1 LNHNV, CDR2 YYDKDF (reference sequence). There are 12 residues in the CDR3.

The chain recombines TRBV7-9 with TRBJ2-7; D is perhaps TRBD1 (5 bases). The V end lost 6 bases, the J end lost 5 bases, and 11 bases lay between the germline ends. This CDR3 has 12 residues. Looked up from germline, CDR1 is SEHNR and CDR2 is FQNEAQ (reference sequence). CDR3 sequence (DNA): TGTGCCAGCAGAAAGGACATTGACGAGCAGTACTTC. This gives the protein CASRKDIDEQYF. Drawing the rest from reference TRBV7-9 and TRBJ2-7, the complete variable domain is DTGVSQNPRHKITKRGQNVTFRCDPISEHNRLYWYRQTLGQGPEFLTYFQNEAQLEKSRLLSDRFSAERPKGSFSTLEIQRTEQGDSAMYLCASRKDIDEQYFGPGTRLTVT.

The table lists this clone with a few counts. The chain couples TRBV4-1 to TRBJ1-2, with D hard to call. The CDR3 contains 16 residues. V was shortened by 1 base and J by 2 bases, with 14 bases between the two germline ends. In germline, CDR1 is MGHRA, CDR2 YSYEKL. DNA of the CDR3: TGCGCCAGCAGCCAAGCTTATAAGAGAATGAACTATGGCTACACCTTC. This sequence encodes CASSQAYKRMNYGYTF.

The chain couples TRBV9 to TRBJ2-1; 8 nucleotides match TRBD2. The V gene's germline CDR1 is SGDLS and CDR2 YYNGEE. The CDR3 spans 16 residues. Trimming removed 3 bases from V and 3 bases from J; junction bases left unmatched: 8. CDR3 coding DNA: TGTGCCAGCAGCGCGCAAGAGGGACTAGTCTACAATGAGCAGTTCTTC. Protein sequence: CASSAQEGLVYNEQFF.

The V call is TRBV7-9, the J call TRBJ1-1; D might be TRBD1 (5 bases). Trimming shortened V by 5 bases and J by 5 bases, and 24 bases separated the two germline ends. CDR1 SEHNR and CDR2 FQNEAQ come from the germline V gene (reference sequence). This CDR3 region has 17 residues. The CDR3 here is CASSLGRRGVLLTEAFF. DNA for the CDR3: TGTGCCAGCAGCCTGGGACGGCGAGGGGTCCTATTGACTGAAGCTTTCTTT.

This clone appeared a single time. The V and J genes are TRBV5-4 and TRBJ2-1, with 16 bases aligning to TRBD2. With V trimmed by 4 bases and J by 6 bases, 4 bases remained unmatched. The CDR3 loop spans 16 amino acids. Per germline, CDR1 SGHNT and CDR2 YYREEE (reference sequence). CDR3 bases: TGTGCCAGCAGCCCCGGGACTAGCGGGAGGGGCAATGAGCAGTTCTTC. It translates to CASSPGTSGRGNEQFF.

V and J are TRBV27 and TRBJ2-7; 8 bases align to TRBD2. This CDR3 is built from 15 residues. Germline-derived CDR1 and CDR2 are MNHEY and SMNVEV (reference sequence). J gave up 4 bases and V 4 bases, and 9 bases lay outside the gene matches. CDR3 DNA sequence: TGTGCCAGCAGTTCCCCCCTGCGGGGGGCTTACGAGCAGTACTTC. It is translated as CASSSPLRGAYEQYF.

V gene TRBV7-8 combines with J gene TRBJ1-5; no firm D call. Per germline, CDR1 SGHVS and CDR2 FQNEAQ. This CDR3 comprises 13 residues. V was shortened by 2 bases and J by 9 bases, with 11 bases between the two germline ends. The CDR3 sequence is CASSLSSQRPQHF. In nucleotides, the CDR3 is TGTGCCAGCAGCTTAAGCTCTCAACGGCCCCAGCATTTT.

This chain's CDR3 is CASSQGGRDTQYF. The CDR3 coding sequence is TGCGCCAGCAGTCAGGGGGGTCGGGATACGCAGTATTTT. This chain joins TRBV5-1 and TRBJ2-3; TRBD1 might be the D (7 bases). Looked up from germline, CDR1 is SGHRS and CDR2 is YFSETQ. CDR3 size: 13 residues. Deletions cut 5 bases from V and 6 bases from J, with 13 bases between.